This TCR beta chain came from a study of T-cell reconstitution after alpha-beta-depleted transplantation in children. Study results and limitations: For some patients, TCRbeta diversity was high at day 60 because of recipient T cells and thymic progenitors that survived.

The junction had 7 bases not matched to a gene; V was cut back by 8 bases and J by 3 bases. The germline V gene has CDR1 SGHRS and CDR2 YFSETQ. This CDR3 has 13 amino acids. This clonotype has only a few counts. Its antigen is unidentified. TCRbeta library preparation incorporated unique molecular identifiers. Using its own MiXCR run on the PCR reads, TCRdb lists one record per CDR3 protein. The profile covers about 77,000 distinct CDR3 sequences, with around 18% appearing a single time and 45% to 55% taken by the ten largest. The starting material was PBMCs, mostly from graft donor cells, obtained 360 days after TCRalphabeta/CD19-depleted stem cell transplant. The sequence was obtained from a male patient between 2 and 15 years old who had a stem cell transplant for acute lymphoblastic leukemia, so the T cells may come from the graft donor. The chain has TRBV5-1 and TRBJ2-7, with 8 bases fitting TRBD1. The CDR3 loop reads CASRQGKGYEQYF. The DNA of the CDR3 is TGCGCCAGTAGACAGGGGAAGGGCTACGAGCAGTACTTC.